Listed here are 9 T cell receptor beta chains from one sample, sequenced in a study of blood T cell repertoires in COVID-19. Data came from immunoSEQ multiplex PCR; TCRdb stores just in-frame clones and leaves some out. The sample has 250,000 to 350,000 clones, more than 90% seen once. The sample comprised PBMCs or T cells enriched from blood (not recorded which). These receptors were taken from a woman in her 30s who had recovered from COVID-19.

V and J are TRBV28 and TRBJ2-1; TRBD2 matches at 9 bases. V lost 3 bases and J lost 7; bases outside the gene matches: 7. Germline CDR1 and CDR2: MDHEN and SYDVKM. The CDR3 has 15 amino acids. In nucleotides, the CDR3 is TGTGCCAGCAGTTTGTCGACTAGCGGATTGAATGAGCAGTTCTTC. Amino acid sequence: CASSLSTSGLNEQFF.

The rearrangement uses TRBV10-3 and TRBJ2-1, with D tentatively TRBD2 (6 bases). CDR3 length: 13 residues. V lost 2 bases, J lost 8 bases, and 10 bases lay in between. Germline-derived CDR1 and CDR2 are ENHRY and SYGVKD. The CDR3 DNA reads as TGTGCCATCAGTGAGACTAGCAGCCATGAGCAGTTCTTC. It encodes CAISETSSHEQFF.

The CDR3 DNA sequence: TGTGCCATCAGCTTCCGAGGGGGCGCTGGGGCCAACGTCCTGACTTTC. Translated: CAISFRGGAGANVLTF. The J gene is TRBJ2-6, the V gene TRBV10-3; TRBD1 matches 7 bases. Trimming cost V 6 bases and J 2 bases; bases outside gene matches: 7. The CDR3 has 16 residues. Germline V gene sequence: CDR1 ENHRY, CDR2 SYGVKD.

This chain joins TRBV7-2 and TRBJ2-7, with a tentative D call TRBD1 (6 bases). V shed 5 bases and J shed 2 bases, with 10 bases lying between them. CDR3 size: 13 residues. Germline V gene data show CDR1 as SGHTA and CDR2 as FQGNSA. The CDR3 protein is CASSTDRTYEQYF. CDR3 nucleotides: TGTGCCAGCAGCACAGACAGGACCTACGAGCAGTACTTC.

The chain has TRBV3-1 (or the pseudogene TRBV3-2) and TRBJ2-6; no clear D. CDR3 length equals 15 residues. In germline, CDR1 is LGHDT, CDR2 YNNKEL (reference sequence). Trimming removed 7 bases at V and 0 bases at J, with 10 bases between. The CDR3 here is CASIPGRSGANVLTF. CDR3 bases: TGTGCCAGCATTCCAGGCCGCTCTGGGGCCAACGTCCTGACTTTC.

The chain carries TRBV19 and TRBJ2-1; TRBD1 agrees at 8 bases. This CDR3 region has 13 residues. Germline loops: CDR1 LNHDA, CDR2 SQIVND (reference sequence). The V segment lost 5 bases and the J segment 7 bases; nucleotides outside the gene matches: 4. In DNA form, the CDR3 reads TGTGCCAGTAGTGTGGACAGGGCAAATGAGCAGTTCTTC. This gives the protein CASSVDRANEQFF.

This chain links TRBV3-1 (or the pseudogene TRBV3-2) with TRBJ2-1; no clear D gene. Germline CDR1 reads LGHDT; CDR2 reads YNNKEL (reference sequence). The CDR3 sequence is 17 residues long. V was pared by 1 base and J by 0 bases, with 13 bases between. The CDR3 spells CASSQASGFISYNEQFF. The CDR3 DNA reads TGTGCCAGCAGCCAAGCGTCTGGCTTTATCTCCTACAATGAGCAGTTCTTC.

The rearrangement links TRBV6-6 to TRBJ1-5; possibly TRBD1 for D (5 bases). The CDR3 extends over 14 amino acids. V lost 6 bases and J lost 7, with 16 bases in between. Germline V CDR1 and CDR2: MNHNY, SVGAGI (reference sequence). This CDR3 is CASSPTAGSQPQHF. In nucleotides, the CDR3 is TGTGCCAGCAGCCCGACAGCGGGGAGCCAGCCCCAGCATTTT.

This clone was counted a single time. The chain joins TRBV7-9 to TRBJ2-7; 9 bases are a match to TRBD1. The CDR3 loop spans 15 amino acids. Germline CDR1 SEHNR, CDR2 FQNEAQ (reference sequence). Germline trimming cut 5 bases from V and 3 bases from J; bases unmatched to any gene: 8. Here the CDR3 reads CASSKPGQGDYEQYF. DNA of the CDR3: TGTGCCAGCAGCAAGCCGGGACAGGGAGACTACGAGCAGTACTTC.